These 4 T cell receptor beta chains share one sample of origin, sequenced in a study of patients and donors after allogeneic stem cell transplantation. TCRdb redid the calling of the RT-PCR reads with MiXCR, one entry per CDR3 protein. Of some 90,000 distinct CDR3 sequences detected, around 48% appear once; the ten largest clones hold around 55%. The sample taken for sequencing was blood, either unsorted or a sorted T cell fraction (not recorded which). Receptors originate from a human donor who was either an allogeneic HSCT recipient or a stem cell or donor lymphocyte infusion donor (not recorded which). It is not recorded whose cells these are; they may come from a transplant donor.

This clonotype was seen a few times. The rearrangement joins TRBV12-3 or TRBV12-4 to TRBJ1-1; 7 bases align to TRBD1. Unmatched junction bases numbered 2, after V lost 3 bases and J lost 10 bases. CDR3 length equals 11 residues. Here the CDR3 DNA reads TGTGCCAGCAGTTTCAGACAGGGAGCTTTCTTT. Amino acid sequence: CASSFRQGAFF.

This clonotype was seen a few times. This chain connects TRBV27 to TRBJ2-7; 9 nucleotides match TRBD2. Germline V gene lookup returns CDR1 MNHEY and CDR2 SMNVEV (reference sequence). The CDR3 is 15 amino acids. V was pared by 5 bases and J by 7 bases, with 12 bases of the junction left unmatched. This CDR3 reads CASSPLLAGEREQYF. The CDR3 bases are TGTGCCAGCAGTCCACTCTTAGCGGGGGAGCGTGAGCAGTACTTC.

In DNA, the CDR3 is TGTGCCAGCAGCCCCTTACAGGGGGCTTCTGGCTACACCTTC. It specifies CASSPLQGASGYTF. The rearrangement joins TRBV12-3 or TRBV12-4 to TRBJ1-2; 9 bases map to TRBD1. The CDR3 contains 14 residues. V trimming: 6 bases; J trimming: 7 bases; junction bases outside the gene matches: 9.

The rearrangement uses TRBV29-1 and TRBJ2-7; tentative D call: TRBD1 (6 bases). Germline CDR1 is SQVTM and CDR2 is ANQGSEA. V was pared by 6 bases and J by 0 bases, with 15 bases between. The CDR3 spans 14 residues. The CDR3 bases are TGCAGCGTGTGGACAGTTCGGGGCTCCTACGAGCAGTACTTC. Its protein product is CSVWTVRGSYEQYF.